The 25 T cell receptor beta chains given below trace back to one sample, sequenced in a study of T cells after yellow fever vaccination. TCRdb recomputed calls from the 5' RACE reads with MiXCR, one row per CDR3 protein. The sample includes about 630,000 distinct CDR3 sequences, 9% to 15% seen only once; the top ten take around 14%. Here the sequenced sample was PBMCs, taken on the day of the yellow fever booster vaccination. Receptor source: a young man who received the YFV17D yellow fever vaccine.

V usage is TRBV18 and J usage is TRBJ1-4; no firm D call. Trimming left V 2 bases short and J 5 bases short, with 6 bases between. Germline CDR1 and CDR2: KGHSH and LQKENI. This CDR3 spans 13 amino acids. CDR3 residues: CASSPTLNEKLFF. Here the CDR3 DNA reads TGTGCCAGCTCACCAACGTTAAATGAAAAACTGTTTTTT.

This sequence joins TRBV20-1 and TRBJ1-2, with D perhaps TRBD1 (5 bases). The CDR3 is 15 residues long. Germline CDR1 DFQATT, CDR2 SNEGSKA (reference sequence). Trimming took off 0 bases at V and 9 bases at J, with 20 bases between the two ends. Written as DNA, the CDR3 is TGCAGTGCTAGAGACCCCCGGACGGGGGTTAGTCGCTACACCTTC. It translates to CSARDPRTGVSRYTF.

This clonotype was seen a few times. This chain uses TRBV5-1 with TRBJ2-1, with 11 positions matching TRBD2. Unmatched junction bases numbered 19, after V lost 1 base and J lost 7 bases. Germline CDR1 is SGHRS and CDR2 is YFSETQ. There are 20 residues in the CDR3. The CDR3 sequence is CASSLWQPGLAAMKGNEQFF. CDR3 DNA: TGCGCCAGCAGCTTGTGGCAGCCGGGACTAGCGGCCATGAAGGGGAATGAGCAGTTCTTC.

This clonotype turned up a few times. The chain combines TRBV5-1 with TRBJ2-1; D possibly corresponds to TRBD2 (6 bases). Deletions cut 4 bases from V and 3 bases from J, with 14 bases between. Germline CDR1 reads SGHRS; CDR2 reads YFSETQ. The CDR3 runs 15 residues. The CDR3 DNA reads TGCGCCAGCAGCCCGGACGGCGGGATCTACAATGAGCAGTTCTTC. Translating gives CASSPDGGIYNEQFF.

The CDR3 protein is CASSPYLAGGGDTQYF. Here the CDR3 DNA reads TGTGCCAGCAGTCCTTATTTAGCGGGAGGCGGGGATACGCAGTATTTT. This chain connects TRBV7-2 to TRBJ2-3; 10 nucleotides line up with TRBD2. Germline lookup yields CDR1 SGHTA and CDR2 FQGNSA. The V gene end was trimmed by 6 bases and the J gene end by 6 bases; junction bases not matched to a gene: 12. This CDR3 region has 16 residues.

This clonotype was found a few times. V usage is TRBV12-3 or TRBV12-4 and J usage is TRBJ2-3; no clear D gene. The CDR3 is 13 amino acids. Trimming removed 6 bases at V and 1 base at J, with 8 bases between. The CDR3 coding sequence is TGTGCCAGCAGGGTCCTAGGCACAGATACGCAGTATTTT. It encodes CASRVLGTDTQYF.

This clonotype has only a few counts. V and J are TRBV10-3 and TRBJ1-1; no reliable D call. Germline loops: CDR1 ENHRY, CDR2 SYGVKD. With 3 bases removed from V and 6 bases from J, the gap between germline ends came to 14 bases. This CDR3 comprises 14 residues. DNA for the CDR3: TGTGCCATCAGTGACTCGGTGAGTGGTGCTGAAGCTTTCTTT. Translating gives CAISDSVSGAEAFF.

This CDR3 reads CASSPETGNYGYTF. CDR3 coding DNA: TGTGCCAGCAGCCCCGAGACAGGGAACTATGGCTACACCTTC. V gene TRBV7-9 combines with J gene TRBJ1-2; 7 bases map to TRBD1. This CDR3 has 14 residues. The germline V gene has CDR1 SEHNR and CDR2 FQNEAQ (reference sequence). The junction had 5 bases not matched to a gene; V was cut back by 5 bases and J by 2 bases.

V is TRBV25-1 and J is TRBJ2-3, with D tentatively TRBD2 (6 bases). V gave up 5 bases and J gave up 0 bases, with 15 bases separating them. The CDR3 consists of 16 residues. CDR1 and CDR2 (germline): MGHDK, SYGVNS. The CDR3 DNA is TGTGCCAGCAGTTGGTTCGGAGGGACTAGCACAGATACGCAGTATTTT. As protein: CASSWFGGTSTDTQYF.

Only a few counts were recorded for this clonotype. This chain joins TRBV6-6 and TRBJ2-2, with D maybe TRBD2 (5 bases). Germline lookup yields CDR1 MNHNY and CDR2 SVGAGI (reference sequence). The CDR3 contains 15 residues. The V and J ends lost 8 bases and 1 base respectively, with 14 bases between them. In DNA form, the CDR3 reads TGTGCCAGCCAATCTAGCACATTGAACACCGGGGAGCTGTTTTTT. Amino acid sequence: CASQSSTLNTGELFF.

Only a few counts were recorded for this clonotype. This chain joins TRBV7-8 and TRBJ2-2; D is possibly TRBD1 or TRBD2 (5 bases each). Germline V gene sequence: CDR1 SGHVS, CDR2 FQNEAQ. V dropped 7 bases and J dropped 4 bases, with 19 bases sitting between them. The CDR3 has 16 amino acids. The CDR3 loop reads CASNHRGSKGTGELFF. As DNA, the CDR3 is TGTGCCAGCAACCACCGGGGCTCAAAAGGCACCGGGGAGCTGTTTTTT. Filled out from reference TRBV7-8 and TRBJ2-2, the complete variable domain reads GAGVSQSPRYKVAKRGQDVALRCDPISGHVSLFWYQQALGQGPEFLTYFQNEAQLDKSGLPSDRFFAERPEGSVSTLKIQRTQQEDSAVYLCASNHRGSKGTGELFFGEGSRLTVL.

The table lists this clonotype with a few counts. The CDR3 coding sequence is TGTGCCAGCAGTTTGTCCCAGCGAGCCTACGAGCAGTACTTC. Its translation is CASSLSQRAYEQYF. This chain uses TRBV12-3 or TRBV12-4 with TRBJ2-7; the D is unclear. The V and J ends lost 3 bases and 2 bases respectively, with 11 bases between them. This CDR3 has 14 amino acids.

The rearrangement uses TRBV6-2 or TRBV6-3 and TRBJ2-2; 9 nucleotides line up with TRBD2. V shed 10 bases, J shed 10 bases, and the junction held 16 bases outside the gene matches. CDR3 length equals 15 residues. The germline V gene encodes CDR1 MNHEY and CDR2 SVGEGT. For the CDR3, the DNA is TGTGCCATCAGCCAGGGACTAGCCCTAAGGTTGGAGCTGTTTTTT. It yields the protein CAISQGLALRLELFF.

This clonotype turned up a few times. V and J are TRBV20-1 and TRBJ1-5; D perhaps matches TRBD1 (6 bases). The V and J ends lost 0 bases and 5 bases respectively, with 14 bases between them. The CDR3 extends over 15 amino acids. Germline-derived CDR1 and CDR2 are DFQATT and SNEGSKA (reference sequence). The CDR3 sequence: CSARDLRDNYQPQHF. In DNA, the CDR3 is TGCAGTGCTAGAGATCTCAGGGACAACTATCAGCCCCAGCATTTT.

The chain recombines TRBV7-2 with TRBJ2-7; no clear D. This CDR3 is 12 amino acids long. V lost 4 bases, J lost 5 bases, and 9 bases lay in between. The V gene's germline CDR1 is SGHTA and CDR2 FQGNSA. CDR3 region: CASSSQVNEQYF. The CDR3 DNA reads as TGTGCCAGCAGCTCCCAGGTCAACGAGCAGTACTTC.

The rearrangement joins TRBV4-3 to TRBJ2-4; D uncertain. Per the germline V gene, CDR1 is LGHNA and CDR2 is YSLEER. The ends were cut back, 5 bases at V and 8 bases at J, with 19 bases in the middle. The CDR3 extends over 15 amino acids. The CDR3, as DNA: TGCGCCAGCAGCGAAGGTCCCCTCTTACGGGACATTCAGTACTTC. Translated, it gives CASSEGPLLRDIQYF.

A word on this clonotype: An end of the junction does not agree with germline; a read error may underlie this. The chain joins TRBV14 to TRBJ2-7; 9 nucleotides agree with TRBD2. Germline CDR1 and CDR2: SGHDN and FVKESK. The CDR3 extends over 17 amino acids. DNA of the CDR3: TGTGCCAGCAGCCAAGATCGTAGCGGGGGCCAATCCTACGAGCCGTACTTC. Translating gives CASSQDRSGGQSYEPYF.

This clonotype was observed a few times. The genes are TRBV5-1 and TRBJ2-2; D could derive from TRBD1 or TRBD2 (5 bases each). Germline V CDR1 and CDR2: SGHRS, YFSETQ. Deletions cut 7 bases from V and 5 bases from J, with 18 bases between. The CDR3 runs to 15 residues. CDR3 sequence: CASGKEPGTTGELFF. CDR3 sequence (DNA): TGCGCCAGCGGAAAGGAGCCAGGGACGACCGGGGAGCTGTTTTTT.

This chain joins TRBV7-2 and TRBJ2-1, with 12 bases that match TRBD2. The V and J ends lost 0 bases and 7 bases, in that order; junction bases with no gene match: 10. Germline CDR1 reads SGHTA; CDR2 reads FQGNSA. The CDR3 contains 18 residues. The CDR3 region has the DNA TGTGCCAGCAGCTTAGCTCGGTGGTCTAGCGGGAGGGAAAATGAGCAGTTCTTC. The encoded protein is CASSLARWSSGRENEQFF.

The genes are TRBV12-3 or TRBV12-4 and TRBJ2-1; D gene ambiguous. The CDR3 spans 12 residues. The V gene lost 2 bases and the J gene lost 15 bases, with 14 bases spanning the gap. The CDR3: CASSLKLPRSFF. CDR3 coding DNA: TGTGCCAGCAGTTTAAAACTCCCTCGTTCGTTCTTC.

A few counts support this clonotype. V usage is TRBV5-1 and J usage is TRBJ2-7; 10 bases are shared with TRBD2. J gave up 0 bases and V 4 bases, and 4 bases lay outside the gene matches. The CDR3 covers 15 residues. Germline CDR1 and CDR2: SGHRS and YFSETQ. CDR3 sequence: CASSHSGGSSYEQYF. The CDR3, as DNA: TGCGCCAGCAGCCATAGCGGGGGGAGCTCCTACGAGCAGTACTTC.

V is TRBV20-1 and J is TRBJ2-7; TRBD1 or TRBD2 may be the D gene (5 bases each). CDR1 is DFQATT, CDR2 SNEGSKA, per germline (reference sequence). The CDR3 consists of 15 residues. Trimming stripped 4 bases from V and 1 base from J, with 17 bases between. The CDR3: CSATDPRDASYEQYF. The CDR3 DNA sequence: TGCAGTGCTACGGACCCTCGGGACGCGTCCTACGAGCAGTACTTC.

There are a few counts of this clonotype. The V gene is TRBV20-1, the J gene TRBJ2-1; D may be TRBD2 (7 bases). CDR3 size: 17 residues. V lost 1 base, J lost 6 bases, and 22 bases lay in between. Germline lookup yields CDR1 DFQATT and CDR2 SNEGSKA (reference sequence). CDR3 DNA sequence: TGCAGTGCTAGAGCTCTATTAGGGGGAGGGCCCTCCAATGAGCAGTTCTTC. Translation gives CSARALLGGGPSNEQFF.

In its sample, this clonotype was seen a few times. The junction does not match germline at one end; this may be a read error. This chain uses TRBV6-1 with TRBJ2-7; possible D gene TRBD2, 6 bases. CDR3 length: 12 amino acids. The germline V gene encodes CDR1 MNHNS and CDR2 SASEGT. The CDR3 DNA reads TGTGCCAGCAGTAAAGCGGGCTACGAGCAGTACTTC. This codes for CASSKAGYEQYF.

J is TRBJ1-1 and V is TRBV7-8, with TRBD1 matching 10 bases. V dropped 5 bases and J dropped 0; count of bases not matched to a gene: 12. The CDR3 contains 18 residues. Looked up from germline, CDR1 is SGHVS and CDR2 is FQNEAQ. This CDR3 is CASSLPTGQGIMNTEAFF. In DNA, the CDR3 is TGTGCCAGCAGCCTTCCCACGGGACAGGGGATCATGAACACTGAAGCTTTCTTT.